This T cell receptor (beta chain) was recovered during a study of shared clonotypes between healthy human individuals. Turning to the study itself: The study enrolled two women and a few men aged 18 to 49. Study-level results: Non-shared clonotypes had lower generation probabilities than clonotypes shared by all four sorted-subset donors. Naive subsets usually exceeded memory subsets in estimated richness.

Germline CDR1 SQVTM, CDR2 ANQGSEA. The CDR3 covers 12 residues. Trimming pared 2 bases from V and 6 bases from J, leaving 10 bases between. Comments on this clone: What it recognizes is unknown.

Some clones are missing from TCRdb's copy, which holds only in-frame ones; the method was immunoSEQ multiplex PCR. Here the sample spans about 1.1 million clones, about 84% being singletons. J is TRBJ1-2 and V is TRBV29-1; D is possibly TRBD1 (6 bases). Sequenced: memory CD4+ T cells from PBMCs. Regarding subset: CD45RA-negative fraction. The TCR comes from a man aged 18 to 29 in good health. Some clones in this sample may be carry-over from other donors' samples. The CDR3 DNA follows: TGCAGCGTTGAAAGACAGGCTGATGGCTACACCTTC. This sequence encodes CSVERQADGYTF.